This passage covers 27 T cell receptor beta chains from one sample sequenced in a study of T cell clonality in common variable immunodeficiency. The table came from immunoSEQ multiplex PCR; TCRdb's copy has only in-frame clones and leaves some out. This table holds 40,000 to 65,000 clones with no singletons; the top ten claim roughly 3.4%. Sequenced sample: peripheral blood mononuclear cells. The origin of the receptors is a person aged 18 to 70 in good health.

This clone came up a few times. Read data end 3 residues before the CDR3 end; the end is taken from the germline J gene. The rearrangement uses TRBV5-1 and TRBJ2-2; D unresolved. In germline, CDR1 is SGHRS, CDR2 YFSETQ. CDR3 length: 13 amino acids. The V end was cut by 6 bases, the J end by 0 bases, with 6 bases between. CDR3 DNA (partial): TGCGCCAGCAATACGGCGAACACCGGGGAG. Translated: CASNTANTGE. The whole CDR3 protein reads CASNTANTGELFF.

Many counts were recorded for this clone. The sequence runs out 3 residues before the end of the CDR3; the remainder is reconstructed from the germline J gene. The V gene is TRBV5-1, the J gene TRBJ1-6, with 10 bases lining up with TRBD1. The germline V gene encodes CDR1 SGHRS and CDR2 YFSETQ. The CDR3 extends over 14 amino acids. After removal of 3 bases from V and 8 bases from J, the junction contained 2 bases not matched to a gene. The part of the CDR3 DNA that was read is TGCGCCAGCAGCTCCGGACAGGGGGATTCACCC. This translates into CASSSGQGDSP. In full, the CDR3 is CASSSGQGDSPLHF.

This clone showed up many times. The CDR3 bases that were read are TGCGCCAGCAGCTTACAGGGGTCAGATGGC. It is translated as CASSLQGSDG. The full CDR3 sequence reads CASSLQGSDGYTF. The chain couples TRBV5-1 to TRBJ1-2, with TRBD1 matching over 7 bases. The read ends 3 residues early relative to the CDR3; the germline J gene fills the gap. The CDR3 is made up of 13 amino acids. Trimming at V came to 2 bases and at J to 6 bases, leaving 4 bases not matched to a gene. Germline loops: CDR1 SGHRS, CDR2 YFSETQ. The full variable domain, with the rest looked up from reference TRBV5-1 and TRBJ1-2, is KAGVTQTPRYLIKTRGQQVTLSCSPISGHRSVSWYQQTPGQGLQFLFEYFSETQRNKGNFPGRFSGRQFSNSRSEMNVSTLELGDSALYLCASSLQGSDGYTFGSGTRLTVV.

In this sample, this clone turned up many times. The CDR3 is cut off 3 residues early in the read; its end comes from the germline J gene. V gene TRBV5-6 combines with J gene TRBJ2-3; D remains ambiguous. CDR3 length: 12 amino acids. Germline CDR1 is SGHDT and CDR2 is YYEEEE. The covered CDR3 bases are TGTGCCAGCAGCTTGGGGCAAGAGACG. Protein: CASSLGQET. The full CDR3 protein reads CASSLGQETQYF.

Points on this clone: Coverage ceases 3 residues before the CDR3 finishes, and the germline J gene fills in the end. The chain combines TRBV10-3 with TRBJ2-7; D perhaps matches TRBD1 (6 bases). Germline V gene lookup returns CDR1 ENHRY and CDR2 SYGVKD. Trimming removed 10 bases at V and 5 bases at J, with 15 bases between. This CDR3 has 12 amino acids. The CDR3 spells CARPRDTDEQYF. The covered CDR3 bases are TGTGCCAGACCCCGGGACACTGACGAG.

This clone was seen at least ten times. Read coverage stops 3 residues before the CDR3 terminus; the germline J gene supplies the remainder. The J gene is TRBJ1-2, the V gene TRBV20-1; 12 nucleotides line up with TRBD1. V was clipped by 2 bases and J by 4 bases; unmatched bases: 8. The germline CDR1 and CDR2 sequences are DFQATT and SNEGSKA (reference sequence). The CDR3 sequence is 16 residues long. The CDR3 DNA, read in part, is TGCAGTGCTAGACCGGGACAGGGGGCCGCCTCCTATGGC. As protein: CSARPGQGAASYG. The full-length CDR3 reads as CSARPGQGAASYGYTF.

This clone came up a few times. From the germline J gene comes the end of the CDR3, since the read stops 3 residues before it. The V call is TRBV29-1, the J call TRBJ1-2; 7 nucleotides align to TRBD1. V was clipped by 3 bases and J by 1 base; unmatched bases: 5. The germline V gene has CDR1 SQVTM and CDR2 ANQGSEA. This CDR3 region has 14 residues. The CDR3 reads CSVEKGAVNYGYTF. The CDR3 DNA, read in part, is TGCAGCGTTGAGAAGGGGGCCGTTAACTATGGC.

The sample holds many counts of this clone. The DNA ends 3 residues before the CDR3 does, and the rest of the CDR3 is filled in from the germline J gene. The chain combines TRBV5-1 with TRBJ2-1; 7 nucleotides match TRBD2. The CDR3 is 15 residues long. After removal of 3 bases from V and 4 bases from J, the junction contained 7 bases not matched to a gene. The germline gives CDR1 SGHRS, CDR2 YFSETQ. Here the CDR3 reads CASSSLADAYNEQFF. The sequenced CDR3 bases are TGCGCCAGCAGCTCTCTAGCGGACGCTTACAATGAG.

This clone has ten or more counts. The read terminates 3 residues ahead of where the CDR3 ends, so the germline J gene completes it. The chain joins TRBV29-1 to TRBJ2-3; 9 bases agree with TRBD1. Germline values: CDR1 SQVTM, CDR2 ANQGSEA. This CDR3 spans 14 amino acids. The part of the CDR3 DNA that was read is TGCAGCGTTGAAGGGACAGGGGTTGGGGAGACG. Translated: CSVEGTGVGET. The full CDR3 protein is CSVEGTGVGETQYF.

This clone was seen at least ten times. The missing CDR3 end, 3 residues past where the read stops, is filled in from the germline J gene. The chain combines TRBV20-1 with TRBJ2-2; D is ambiguous. CDR1 and CDR2 (germline): DFQATT, SNEGSKA (reference sequence). CDR3 length: 14 residues. CDR3 DNA, as far as it was read: TGCAGTGCCCTTTCCGCTACGCCAAATTCACCG. The encoded protein is CSALSATPNSP. The full CDR3 protein reads CSALSATPNSPLFF.

This clone is categorized as medium-sized. The read ends 3 residues early relative to the CDR3; the germline J gene fills the gap. The chain joins TRBV7-8 to TRBJ1-1, with a possible D match to TRBD1 (6 bases). In germline, CDR1 is SGHVS, CDR2 FQNEAQ. This CDR3 is built from 16 residues. V was cut by 5 bases and J by 0 bases, with 16 bases left in between. Partial CDR3 DNA: TGTGCCAGCAGCCATCTATGGGGGGGCTTGAACACTGAA. Its translation is CASSHLWGGLNTE. The whole CDR3 sequence reads CASSHLWGGLNTEAFF.

This clone occurred many times. The read falls 3 residues short of the CDR3 end, and the missing part is taken from the germline J gene. The chain has TRBV20-1 and TRBJ1-1; the D gene is possibly TRBD1 (6 bases). V lost 5 bases, J lost 4 bases, and 14 bases lay in between. Germline-derived CDR1 and CDR2 are DFQATT and SNEGSKA (reference sequence). CDR3 length: 13 amino acids. The CDR3 loop reads CSAGLPGVTEAFF. Partial CDR3 DNA: TGCAGTGCTGGTCTACCAGGGGTCACTGAA.

This clone was counted many times. From the germline J gene comes the end of the CDR3, since the read stops 3 residues before it. The chain employs TRBV19 and TRBJ1-2, with TRBD1 matching 9 bases. From germline, CDR1 is LNHDA and CDR2 SQIVND (reference sequence). J lost 4 bases, V lost 5 bases, and 8 bases had no gene match. The CDR3 runs 15 residues. CDR3 protein: CASSSRQGVFYGYTF. Incomplete CDR3 DNA: TGTGCCAGTAGTTCCCGACAGGGGGTGTTCTATGGC.

This clone came up many times. The missing CDR3 end, 3 residues past where the read stops, is filled in from the germline J gene. The rearrangement links TRBV30 to TRBJ2-7; D not certain. V lost 0 bases, J lost 3 bases, and 9 bases lay in between. Per germline, CDR1 GTSNPN and CDR2 SVGIG (reference sequence). The CDR3 runs 13 residues. Incomplete CDR3 DNA: TGTGCCTGGAGTGTAGCGATATACTACGAG. Translated: CAWSVAIYYE. The CDR3 as a whole reads CAWSVAIYYEQYF. Full variable domain (rest looked up from reference TRBV30 and TRBJ2-7): SQTIHQWPATLVQPVGSPLSLECTVEGTSNPNLYWYRQAAGRGLQLLFYSVGIGQISSEVPQNLSASRPQDRQFILSSKKLLLSDSGFYLCAWSVAIYYEQYFGPGTRLTVT.

In this sample, this clone turned up many times. The observed sequence ends 3 residues before the CDR3 terminus, with the missing tail filled in from the germline J gene. This sequence joins TRBV7-2 and TRBJ2-3; the D is unclear. The CDR3 runs 14 residues. Trimming removed 2 bases from V and 0 bases from J, with 6 bases in between. Looked up from germline, CDR1 is SGHTA and CDR2 is FQGNSA. The DNA read from the CDR3 is TGTGCCAGCAGCTTACCTCCTAGCACAGATACG. The encoded protein is CASSLPPSTDT. The entire CDR3 protein reads CASSLPPSTDTQYF.

This clone was found many times. Germline and junction disagree at one end, which may indicate a read error. The CDR3 end is not reached by the read, which stops 3 residues before it; the germline J gene fills it in. The chain is built from TRBV12-3 or TRBV12-4 and TRBJ2-7; possibly TRBD1 for D (5 bases). This CDR3 contains 13 residues. The CDR3 bases that were read are TGTACCAGCAGTTTAGGCAGGGCCTACGAG. It codes for CTSSLGRAYE. The full-length CDR3 reads as CTSSLGRAYEQYF.

This clone was recorded a few times. The DNA ends 3 residues before the CDR3 does, and the rest of the CDR3 is filled in from the germline J gene. The rearrangement uses TRBV5-1 and TRBJ2-5, with TRBD2 matching over 10 bases. This CDR3 is built from 16 residues. Germline CDR1 is SGHRS and CDR2 is YFSETQ. Trimming cost V 8 bases and J 0 bases; bases outside gene matches: 10. CDR3 loop: CASRIGGLADQETQYF. Incomplete CDR3 DNA: TGCGCCAGTAGAATAGGAGGACTAGCGGACCAAGAGACC.

This clone was detected many times. The CDR3 extends 3 residues past the end of the read, so its final part is completed from the germline J gene. This chain joins TRBV5-1 and TRBJ2-1; 15 bases map to TRBD2. The CDR3 contains 16 residues. Unmatched junction bases numbered 10, after V lost 8 bases and J lost 7 bases. Per germline, CDR1 SGHRS and CDR2 YFSETQ. The chain's CDR3 is CASAGLAGGPYNEQFF. The sequenced CDR3 bases are TGCGCCAGTGCCGGACTAGCGGGAGGGCCTTATAATGAG.

At least ten counts were recorded for this clone. The read finishes 3 residues shy of the CDR3 end, and the germline J gene is used to complete it. The chain joins TRBV10-3 to TRBJ2-5; 14 bases map to TRBD2. The CDR3 is 19 amino acids. The V and J ends lost 6 bases and 5 bases, in that order; junction bases with no gene match: 17. Germline CDR1 and CDR2: ENHRY and SYGVKD. Incomplete CDR3 DNA: TGTGCCATCAGCACAGACAGGGGAGGGACTAGCGGGAGAGAGGAGACC. This encodes CAISTDRGGTSGREET. The entire CDR3 reads CAISTDRGGTSGREETQYF.

This clone appeared many times. The read halts 3 residues ahead of the CDR3 end, with the missing end drawn from the germline J gene. The chain recombines TRBV6-1 with TRBJ2-3; a weak D match, TRBD1 (6 bases). The CDR3 contains 17 residues. Germline values: CDR1 MNHNS, CDR2 SASEGT. V lost 0 bases and J lost 2, with 15 bases in between. The CDR3 loop reads CASSEAVLWGHTDTQYF. CDR3 DNA (partial): TGTGCCAGCAGTGAAGCCGTATTGTGGGGGCACACAGATACG.

Worth noting for this clone: The read ends 3 residues before the CDR3 terminus; that terminus is restored from the germline J gene. The chain uses TRBV2 and TRBJ1-6; TRBD1 matches 9 bases. The germline gives CDR1 SNHLY, CDR2 FYNNEI. V shed 7 bases, J shed 7 bases, and the junction held 11 bases outside the gene matches. This CDR3 has 16 residues. CDR3: CASTPAGTGRNSPLHF. Incomplete CDR3 DNA: TGTGCCAGCACCCCCGCCGGGACAGGGAGAAATTCACCC. Looking up the rest from reference TRBV2 and TRBJ1-6 gives the full variable domain: EPEVTQTPSHQVTQMGQEVILRCVPISNHLYFYWYRQILGQKVEFLVSFYNNEISEKSEIFDDQFSVERPDGSNFTLKIRSTKLEDSAMYFCASTPAGTGRNSPLHFGNGTRLTVT.

This clone was recorded many times. The read ends 3 residues before the CDR3 terminus; that terminus is restored from the germline J gene. This chain connects TRBV5-6 to TRBJ1-1, with TRBD1 matching 8 bases. J lost 5 bases, V lost 4 bases, and 10 bases had no gene match. Germline V gene data show CDR1 as SGHDT and CDR2 as YYEEEE. The CDR3 consists of 15 residues. Partial CDR3 DNA: TGTGCCAGCAGCCCCGGGACAGGCCGGGGAACTGAA. The encoded protein is CASSPGTGRGTE. The entire CDR3 reads CASSPGTGRGTEAFF.

This clone was detected many times. The DNA ends 3 residues before the CDR3 does, and the rest of the CDR3 is filled in from the germline J gene. The V gene is TRBV6-1, the J gene TRBJ2-6, with 7 bases aligning to TRBD1. The junction had 7 bases not matched to a gene; V was cut back by 5 bases and J by 0 bases. The germline gives CDR1 MNHNS, CDR2 SASEGT. This CDR3 is 17 amino acids long. The CDR3 spells CASSKGQARSGANVLTF. The sequenced part of the CDR3 DNA is TGTGCCAGCAGTAAAGGACAGGCTCGCTCTGGGGCCAACGTC.

This clone was detected ten times or more. Sequencing ends 3 residues short of the CDR3 end; the germline J gene provides the rest. The chain uses TRBV5-6 and TRBJ2-2; 10 bases fit TRBD1. Germline V gene data show CDR1 as SGHDT and CDR2 as YYEEEE. There are 15 residues in the CDR3. Incomplete CDR3 DNA: TGTGCCAGCAGTTTACCGGGACAGGGGATTGAAAAG. As protein: CASSLPGQGIEK. The entire CDR3 reads CASSLPGQGIEKLFF.

This clone has a count of ten or more. The read finishes 3 residues shy of the CDR3 end, and the germline J gene is used to complete it. J is TRBJ2-2 and V is TRBV18; 8 bases line up with TRBD2. The germline CDR1 and CDR2 sequences are KGHSH and LQKENI. The CDR3 consists of 16 residues. The V segment lost 2 bases and the J segment 0 bases; nucleotides outside the gene matches: 2. CDR3 DNA (partial): TGTGCCAGCTCACCATCGGGAGGGGCGAACACCGGGGAG. Protein: CASSPSGGANTGE. The whole CDR3 protein is CASSPSGGANTGELFF.

This clone was picked up many times. Read sequence stops 3 residues before the CDR3 end, and the germline J gene provides the missing end. The chain couples TRBV20-1 to TRBJ2-4; 8 bases are a match to TRBD2. V dropped 4 bases and J dropped 2; count of bases not matched to a gene: 7. The CDR3 extends over 15 amino acids. CDR1 and CDR2 (germline): DFQATT, SNEGSKA (reference sequence). The chain's CDR3 is CSAKDSGAPKNIQYF. The CDR3 bases that were read are TGCAGTGCTAAAGATAGCGGGGCTCCCAAAAACATT.

This clone was observed at least ten times. The read terminates 3 residues before the CDR3 end, so the remaining end is supplied by the germline J gene. This chain joins TRBV18 and TRBJ2-1, with 16 bases matching TRBD2. Germline V CDR1 and CDR2: KGHSH, LQKENI. The CDR3 contains 16 residues. V trimming: 8 bases; J trimming: 6 bases; junction bases outside the gene matches: 7. The chain's CDR3 is CASGTSGRATANEQFF. Incomplete CDR3 DNA: TGTGCCAGCGGGACTAGCGGGAGGGCGACCGCCAATGAG.